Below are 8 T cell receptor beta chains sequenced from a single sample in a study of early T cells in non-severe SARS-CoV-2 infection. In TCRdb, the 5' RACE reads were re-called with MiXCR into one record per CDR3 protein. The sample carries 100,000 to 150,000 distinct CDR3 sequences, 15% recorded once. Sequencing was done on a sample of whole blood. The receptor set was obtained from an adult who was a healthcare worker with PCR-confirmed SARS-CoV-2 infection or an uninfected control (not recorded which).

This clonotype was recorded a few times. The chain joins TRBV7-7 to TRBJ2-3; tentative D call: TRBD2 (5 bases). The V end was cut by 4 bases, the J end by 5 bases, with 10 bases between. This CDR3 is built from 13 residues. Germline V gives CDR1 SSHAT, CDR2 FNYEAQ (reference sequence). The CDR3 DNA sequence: TGTGCCAGCAGCTCGCAAACTAGAGATACGCAGTATTTT. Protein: CASSSQTRDTQYF.

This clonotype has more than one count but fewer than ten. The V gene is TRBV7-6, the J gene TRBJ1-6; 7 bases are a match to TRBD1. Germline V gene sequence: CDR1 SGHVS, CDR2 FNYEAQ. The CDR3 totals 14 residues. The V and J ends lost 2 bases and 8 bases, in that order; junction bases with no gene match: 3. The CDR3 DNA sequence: TGTGCCAGCAGCTTAATCCAGGGGGATTCACCCCTCCACTTT. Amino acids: CASSLIQGDSPLHF.

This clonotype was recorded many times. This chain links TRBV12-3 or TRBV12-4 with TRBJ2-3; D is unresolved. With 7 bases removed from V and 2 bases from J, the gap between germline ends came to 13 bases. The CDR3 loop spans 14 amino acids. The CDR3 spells CASKRRTLTDTQYF. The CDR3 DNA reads TGTGCCAGCAAAAGACGGACCCTCACAGATACGCAGTATTTT.

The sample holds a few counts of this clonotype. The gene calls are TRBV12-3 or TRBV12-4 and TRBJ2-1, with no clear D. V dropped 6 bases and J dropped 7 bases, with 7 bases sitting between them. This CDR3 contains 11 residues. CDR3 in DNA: TGTGCCAGCAGCCAAGTTAATGAGCAGTTCTTC. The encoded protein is CASSQVNEQFF.

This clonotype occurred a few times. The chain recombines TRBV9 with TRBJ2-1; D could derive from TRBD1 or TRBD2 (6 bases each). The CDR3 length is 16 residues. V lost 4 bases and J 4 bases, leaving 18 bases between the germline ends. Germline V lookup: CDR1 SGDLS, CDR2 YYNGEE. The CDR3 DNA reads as TGTGCCAGCAGCCCATTCGGGGGCCAGGATTACAATGAGCAGTTCTTC. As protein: CASSPFGGQDYNEQFF.

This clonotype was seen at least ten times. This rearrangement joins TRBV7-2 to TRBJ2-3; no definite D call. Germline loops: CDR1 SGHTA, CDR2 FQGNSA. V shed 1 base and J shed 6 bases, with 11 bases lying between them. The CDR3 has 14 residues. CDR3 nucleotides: TGTGCCAGCAGCTTAGGATTTGGGCCGGATACGCAGTATTTT. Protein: CASSLGFGPDTQYF.

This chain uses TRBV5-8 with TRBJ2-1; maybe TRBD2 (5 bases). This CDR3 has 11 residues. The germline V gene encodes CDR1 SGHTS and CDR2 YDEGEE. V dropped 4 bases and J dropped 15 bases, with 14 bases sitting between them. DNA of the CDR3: TGTGCCAGCAGCCGGACTTCGTATCTGTTCTTC. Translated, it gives CASSRTSYLFF.

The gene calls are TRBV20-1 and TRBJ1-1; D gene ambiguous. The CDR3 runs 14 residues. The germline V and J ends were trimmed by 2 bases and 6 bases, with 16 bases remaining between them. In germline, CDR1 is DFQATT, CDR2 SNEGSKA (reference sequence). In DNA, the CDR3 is TGCAGTGCTAGAAATCCAGGCTCCAGCCCTGAAGCTTTCTTT. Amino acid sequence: CSARNPGSSPEAFF.